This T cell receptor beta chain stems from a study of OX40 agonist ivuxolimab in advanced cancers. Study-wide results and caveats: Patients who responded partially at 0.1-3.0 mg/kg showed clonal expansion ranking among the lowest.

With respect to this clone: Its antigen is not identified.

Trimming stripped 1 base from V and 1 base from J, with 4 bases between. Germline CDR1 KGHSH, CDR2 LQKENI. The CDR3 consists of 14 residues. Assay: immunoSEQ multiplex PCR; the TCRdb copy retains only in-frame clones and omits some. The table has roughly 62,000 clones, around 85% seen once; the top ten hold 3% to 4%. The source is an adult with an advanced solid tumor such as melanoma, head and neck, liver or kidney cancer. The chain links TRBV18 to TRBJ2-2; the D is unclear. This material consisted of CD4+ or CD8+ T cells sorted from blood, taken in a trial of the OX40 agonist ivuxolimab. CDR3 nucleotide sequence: TGTGCCAGCTCACCACAAAGGAACACCGGGGAGCTGTTTTTT. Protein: CASSPQRNTGELFF. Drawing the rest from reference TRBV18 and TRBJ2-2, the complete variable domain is NAGVMQNPRHLVRRRGQEARLRCSPMKGHSHVYWYRQLPEEGLKFMVYLQKENIIDESGMPKERFSAEFPKEGPSILRIQQVVRGDSAAYFCASSPQRNTGELFFGEGSRLTVL.